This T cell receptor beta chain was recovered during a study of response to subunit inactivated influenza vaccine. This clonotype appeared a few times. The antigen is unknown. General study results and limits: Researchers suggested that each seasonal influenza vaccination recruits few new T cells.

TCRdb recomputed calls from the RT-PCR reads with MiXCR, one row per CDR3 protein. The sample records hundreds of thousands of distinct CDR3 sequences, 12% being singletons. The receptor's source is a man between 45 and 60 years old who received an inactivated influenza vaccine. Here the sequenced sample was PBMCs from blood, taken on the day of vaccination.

The CDR3 protein is CASSPGSVVFLAEQFF. In DNA form, the CDR3 reads TGTGCCAGCAGCCCCGGATCGGTGGTGTTCCTAGCTGAGCAGTTCTTC. The chain couples TRBV5-8 to TRBJ2-1, with D possibly TRBD2 on 5 matching bases. Trimming took 4 bases from V and 9 from J, leaving 23 bases between them. Germline V gene data show CDR1 as SGHTS and CDR2 as YDEGEE. The CDR3 sequence is 16 residues long.